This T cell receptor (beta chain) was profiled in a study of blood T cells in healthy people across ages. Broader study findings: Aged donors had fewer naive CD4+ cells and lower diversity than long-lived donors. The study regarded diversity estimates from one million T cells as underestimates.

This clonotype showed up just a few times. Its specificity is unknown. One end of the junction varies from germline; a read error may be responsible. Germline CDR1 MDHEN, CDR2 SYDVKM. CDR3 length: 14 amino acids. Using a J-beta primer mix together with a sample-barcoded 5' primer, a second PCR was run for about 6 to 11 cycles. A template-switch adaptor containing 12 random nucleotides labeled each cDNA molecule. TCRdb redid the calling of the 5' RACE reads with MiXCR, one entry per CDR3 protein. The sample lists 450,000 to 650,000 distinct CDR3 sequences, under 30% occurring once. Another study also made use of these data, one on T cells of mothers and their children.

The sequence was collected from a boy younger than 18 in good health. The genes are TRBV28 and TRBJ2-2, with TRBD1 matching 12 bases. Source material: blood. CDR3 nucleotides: TGCGCCAGCAGGGGACAGGGGGCCACCGGGGAGCTGTTTTTT. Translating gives CASRGQGATGELFF.